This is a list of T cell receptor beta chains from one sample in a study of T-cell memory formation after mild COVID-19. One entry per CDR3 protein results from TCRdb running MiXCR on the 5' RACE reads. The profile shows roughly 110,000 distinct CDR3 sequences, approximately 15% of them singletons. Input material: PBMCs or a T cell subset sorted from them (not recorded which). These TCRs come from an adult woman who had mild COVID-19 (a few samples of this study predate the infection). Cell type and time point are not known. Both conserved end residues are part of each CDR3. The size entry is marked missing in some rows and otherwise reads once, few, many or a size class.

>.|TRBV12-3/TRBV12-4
CASSLGLHWETQYF
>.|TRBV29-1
CSVRNSYEQYF
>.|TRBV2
CASSTSVEAFF
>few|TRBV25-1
CASSGLGTITSGNTIYF
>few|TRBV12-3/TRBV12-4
CASSSDRNTGELFF
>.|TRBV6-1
CASTMDSPLGNTIYF
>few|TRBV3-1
CASSPNPGEGQDTQYF
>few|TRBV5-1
CASSPPPYNEQFF
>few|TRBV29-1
CSVVGAESSYEQYF
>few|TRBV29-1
CSGHLLLTGELFF
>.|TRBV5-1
CASSLDQGLAVYNEQFF
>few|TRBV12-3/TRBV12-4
CASSLARFRNTGELFF
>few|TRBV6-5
CASRPGTRFTDTQYF
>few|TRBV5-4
CASSHTSATGYNEQFF
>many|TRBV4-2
CASSPHEAVTSGTYEQYF
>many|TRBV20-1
CSATDGRENQPQHF
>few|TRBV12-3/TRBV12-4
CASSPDRSYEAFF
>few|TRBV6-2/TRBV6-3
CASSYGLAGVTGELFF
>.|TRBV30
CAWSVELGAEQFF
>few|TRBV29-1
CSVEDQGSVETQYF
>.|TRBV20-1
CSARLQSSYNEQFF
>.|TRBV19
CASSILPSSGSIKFF
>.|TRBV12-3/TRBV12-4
CASSRGQGITEAFF
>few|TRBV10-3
CAVQRELYNEQFF
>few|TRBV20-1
CSALLSGPATTGGPRGTEAFF
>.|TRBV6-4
CASSPGTGAQWAFF
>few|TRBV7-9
CASRLLQGAVNSPLHF
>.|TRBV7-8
CASSSMTGRYLMNTEAFF
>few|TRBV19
CASKREGLWNSPLHF
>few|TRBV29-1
CSVYPGQGYEQYF
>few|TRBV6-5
CASSYSKGLETQYF
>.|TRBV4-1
CASSLRESPSVVNTEAFF
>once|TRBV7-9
CASSVGLWTTEAFF
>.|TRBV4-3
CASSQDADRSTEAFF
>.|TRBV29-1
CSVDPGTPEAFF
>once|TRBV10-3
CAISEHNRGSTDTEAFF
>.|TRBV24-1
CATSRAGSYNEQFF
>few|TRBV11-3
CASSLRLGGDIQYF
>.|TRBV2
CASVPKRGPPSAYNEQFF
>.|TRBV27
CASSLLTGYLNYGYTF
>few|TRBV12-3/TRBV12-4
CASSFSLPISTDTQYF
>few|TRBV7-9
CASSLMPTKTGGWTEAFF